This TCR beta chain came from a study of blood T cells in healthy people across ages. Looked up from germline, CDR1 is MDHEN and CDR2 is SYDVKM. Between the trimmed V and J ends, which lost 3 bases and 1 base, there was a span of 9 bases. The CDR3 is made up of 14 amino acids. Combining a sample-barcoded 5' primer with a J-beta primer mix, a second PCR ran for about 7 to 11 cycles. TCRdb re-derived calls from the 5' RACE reads in MiXCR, one entry per CDR3 protein. This sample yields about 840,000 distinct CDR3 sequences, of which 29% are seen a single time; about 9.4% belongs to the top ten. These same records also appear under a second study, on T cells of mothers and their children. That report notes: About 2.8 million TCR beta reads per child versus over 8 million per mother. In unrelated and related pairs, TCR recombination output is shaped in a similar way by thymic selection.

Sequencing was carried out using blood. The chain carries TRBV28 and TRBJ2-5; no firm D call. This sequence was found in a woman aged 40 to 50 in good health. The CDR3: CASSFGPGQETQYF. For the CDR3, the DNA is TGTGCCAGCAGTTTCGGACCGGGCCAAGAGACCCAGTACTTC.